This T cell receptor (beta chain) came from a study of tumor and adjacent non-tumor tissue in lung cancer. At the level of the study: Patients comprised about a dozen adenocarcinoma, a couple of squamous cell carcinoma and 1 small cell lung cancer. The patients, 10 men and five or six women, were roughly 30 to 76 with stage I to III disease.

Study-level results: Higher tumor TCR diversity was associated with shorter survival. Top 100 clones took a larger repertoire share in normal lung.

Worth noting for this clonotype: Its matching antigen is unknown.

This sample's RNA came from whole unsorted tissue. A modified ARM-PCR protocol with three rounds of nested PCR amplified TCRbeta. TCRdb re-analysed the multiplex PCR reads in MiXCR, keeping a single row per CDR3 protein. The table shows about 80,000 distinct CDR3 sequences, with roughly 80% occurring only once. The specimen sequenced was lung tumor tissue. This clonotype originated in a woman aged 50 to 65 with non-small cell lung cancer.

Here the CDR3 DNA reads TGTGCCAGCATTTACCGGGATCGAATCTATGAGCAGTACTTC. Amino acid sequence: CASIYRDRIYEQYF. The J gene is TRBJ2-7, the V gene TRBV6-1; D perhaps matches TRBD2 (5 bases). The CDR3 contains 14 residues. V lost 7 bases and J 7 bases, leaving 20 bases between the germline ends. Germline loops: CDR1 MNHNS, CDR2 SASEGT.